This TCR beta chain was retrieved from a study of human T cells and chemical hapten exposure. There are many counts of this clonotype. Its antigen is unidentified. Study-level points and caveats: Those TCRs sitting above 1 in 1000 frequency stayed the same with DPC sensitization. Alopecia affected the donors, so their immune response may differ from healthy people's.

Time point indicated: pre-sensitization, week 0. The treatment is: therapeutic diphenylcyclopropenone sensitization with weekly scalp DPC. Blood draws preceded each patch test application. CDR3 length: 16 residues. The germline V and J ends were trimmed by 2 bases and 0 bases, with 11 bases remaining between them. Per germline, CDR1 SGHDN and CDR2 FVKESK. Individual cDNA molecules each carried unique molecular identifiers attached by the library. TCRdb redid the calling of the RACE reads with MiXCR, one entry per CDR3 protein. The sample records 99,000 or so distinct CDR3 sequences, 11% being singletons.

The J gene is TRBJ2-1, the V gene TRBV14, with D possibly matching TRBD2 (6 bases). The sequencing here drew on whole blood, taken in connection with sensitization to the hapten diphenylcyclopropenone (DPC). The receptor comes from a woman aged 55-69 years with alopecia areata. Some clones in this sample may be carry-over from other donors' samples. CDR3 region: CASSQQRASSYNEQFF. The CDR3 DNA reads TGTGCCAGCAGCCAACAGCGGGCGAGCTCCTACAATGAGCAGTTCTTC.